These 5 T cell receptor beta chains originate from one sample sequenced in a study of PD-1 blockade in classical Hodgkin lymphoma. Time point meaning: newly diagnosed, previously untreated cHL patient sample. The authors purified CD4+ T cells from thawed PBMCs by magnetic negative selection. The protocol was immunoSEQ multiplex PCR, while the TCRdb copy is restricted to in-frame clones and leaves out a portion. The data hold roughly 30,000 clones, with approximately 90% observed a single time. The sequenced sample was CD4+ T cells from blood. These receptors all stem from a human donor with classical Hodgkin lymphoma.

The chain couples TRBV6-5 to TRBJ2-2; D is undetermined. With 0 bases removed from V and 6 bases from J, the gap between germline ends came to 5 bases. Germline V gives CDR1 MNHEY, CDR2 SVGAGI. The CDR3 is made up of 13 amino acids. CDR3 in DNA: TGTGCCAGCAGTTACTCGAAGGCCGGGGAGCTGTTTTTT. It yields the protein CASSYSKAGELFF.

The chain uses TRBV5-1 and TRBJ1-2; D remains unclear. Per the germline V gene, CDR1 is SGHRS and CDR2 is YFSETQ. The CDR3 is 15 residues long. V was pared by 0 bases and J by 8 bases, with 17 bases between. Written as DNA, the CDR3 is TGCGCCAGCAGCTTGGACGGCAGTAGATCAATCGGCTACACCTTC. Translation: CASSLDGSRSIGYTF.

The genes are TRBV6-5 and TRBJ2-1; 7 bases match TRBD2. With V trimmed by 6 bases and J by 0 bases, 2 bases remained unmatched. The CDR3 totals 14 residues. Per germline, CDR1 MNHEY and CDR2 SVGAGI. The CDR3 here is CASRRGSSYNEQFF. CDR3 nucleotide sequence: TGTGCCAGCAGACGCGGGAGCTCCTACAATGAGCAGTTCTTC.

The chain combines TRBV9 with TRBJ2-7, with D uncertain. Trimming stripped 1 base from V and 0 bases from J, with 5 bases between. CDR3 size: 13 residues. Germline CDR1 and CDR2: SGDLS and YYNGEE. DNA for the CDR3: TGTGCCAGCAGCGTACGCCCCTCCTACGAGCAGTACTTC. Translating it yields CASSVRPSYEQYF.

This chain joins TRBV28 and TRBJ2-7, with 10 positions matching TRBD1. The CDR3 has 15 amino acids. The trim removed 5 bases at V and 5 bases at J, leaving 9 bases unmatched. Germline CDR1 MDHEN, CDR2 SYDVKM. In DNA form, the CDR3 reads TGTGCCAGCAGTCTACCGGGACAGGGGAAAAACGAGCAGTACTTC. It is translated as CASSLPGQGKNEQYF.